Shown below are 9 T cell receptor beta chains from a single sample sequenced in a study of tumor T cells in aggressive B-cell lymphoma. The data were produced by immunoSEQ multiplex PCR, yet TCRdb's version contains in-frame clones alone and is incomplete. The data show more than 200 clones, roughly 88% seen once. The sample taken for sequencing was tumor tissue. All receptors come from an adult with diffuse large B cell lymphoma.

Written as DNA, the CDR3 is TGTGCCAGCAGTTTAATCTCAGGGGTGAACACTGAAGCTTTCTTT. This translates into CASSLISGVNTEAFF. This chain uses TRBV27 with TRBJ1-1, with D possibly matching TRBD1 (6 bases). This CDR3 has 15 residues. V was trimmed by 2 bases and J by 0 bases, leaving 10 bases between them. The germline gives CDR1 MNHEY, CDR2 SMNVEV (reference sequence).

This chain uses TRBV7-6 with TRBJ1-6, with 7 bases matching TRBD1. This CDR3 spans 14 amino acids. Germline-derived CDR1 and CDR2 are SGHVS and FNYEAQ. V shed 2 bases and J 12 bases; nucleotides not matched to a gene: 7. The CDR3 region is CASSLQGEVLPLHF. In nucleotides, the CDR3 is TGTGCCAGCAGCTTACAGGGGGAGGTTTTACCCCTCCACTTT. Looking up the rest from reference TRBV7-6 and TRBJ1-6 gives the full variable domain: GAGVSQSPRYKVTKRGQDVALRCDPISGHVSLYWYRQALGQGPEFLTYFNYEAQQDKSGLPNDRFSAERPEGSISTLTIQRTEQRDSAMYRCASSLQGEVLPLHFGNGTRLTVT.

This sequence joins TRBV14 and TRBJ2-1; 9 bases map to TRBD2. The CDR3 consists of 14 residues. The V segment lost 1 base and the J segment 9 bases; nucleotides outside the gene matches: 4. Germline CDR1 SGHDN, CDR2 FVKESK. The CDR3 reads CASSQGGRVTEQFF. DNA of the CDR3: TGTGCCAGCAGCCAAGGCGGGAGGGTTACTGAGCAGTTCTTC.

The chain links TRBV11-2 to TRBJ2-7, with 14 bases that match TRBD2. The CDR3 runs to 18 residues. Germline V gives CDR1 SGHAT, CDR2 FQNNGV. The ends lost 2 bases at V and 4 bases at J; junction bases unmatched: 10. The DNA of the CDR3 is TGTGCCAGCAGCTTAAACCCGGGACTAGCGGGAGCTCGGTACGAGCAGTACTTC. Its translation: CASSLNPGLAGARYEQYF.

The CDR3 region has the DNA TGTGCCACCTCAAGGGGGTACGAGCAGTACTTC. Its translation: CATSRGYEQYF. The V call is TRBV25-1, the J call TRBJ2-7, with a weak D call TRBD1 (6 bases). V was cut by 10 bases and J by 4 bases, with 11 bases left in between. In germline, CDR1 is MGHDK, CDR2 SYGVNS. This CDR3 is 11 amino acids long.

The gene calls are TRBV4-1 and TRBJ2-2; 7 bases are shared with TRBD2. From germline, CDR1 is MGHRA and CDR2 YSYEKL. The CDR3 is 14 residues long. Trimming at V came to 4 bases and at J to 5 bases, leaving 4 bases not matched to a gene. The CDR3 loop is CASSLGEGTGELFF. The DNA for the CDR3 is TGCGCCAGCAGCCTTGGGGAGGGAACCGGGGAGCTGTTTTTT.

The V call is TRBV5-1, the J call TRBJ1-1; the D gene is possibly TRBD1 (6 bases). The CDR3 contains 14 residues. CDR1 and CDR2 (germline): SGHRS, YFSETQ. Trimming took off 1 base at V and 4 bases at J, with 11 bases between the two ends. CDR3 in DNA: TGCGCCAGCAGCTTGACAGGGAGAAGCACTGAAGCTTTCTTT. Its translation: CASSLTGRSTEAFF.

The gene calls are TRBV19 and TRBJ2-7, with TRBD1 matching 7 bases. This CDR3 comprises 15 residues. After removal of 5 bases from V and 6 bases from J, the junction contained 13 bases not matched to a gene. From germline, CDR1 is LNHDA and CDR2 SQIVND (reference sequence). The CDR3 is CASSFSGTDPFEQYF. Here the CDR3 DNA reads TGTGCCAGTAGTTTCTCCGGGACAGATCCCTTCGAGCAGTACTTC.

CDR3 sequence: CASRLDRVVGELFF. In DNA, the CDR3 is TGTGCCAGCAGATTGGACAGGGTGGTCGGGGAGCTGTTTTTT. The chain employs TRBV6-5 and TRBJ2-2; 8 bases are a match to TRBD1. CDR1 MNHEY and CDR2 SVGAGI come from the germline V gene. V dropped 6 bases and J dropped 7; count of bases not matched to a gene: 7. This CDR3 has 14 amino acids.